This T cell receptor (beta chain) derives from a study of blood T cell repertoires in COVID-19. About the study: PBMCs, B-cell-depleted T cells, or T cells were the source of the cDNA or gDNA that made up the material.

The ends lost 3 bases at V and 4 bases at J; junction bases unmatched: 9. The germline V gene has CDR1 MNHNS and CDR2 SASEGT. There are 16 residues in the CDR3. This clone is a singleton in its sample. Profiling relied on immunoSEQ multiplex PCR, and the TCRdb table lists in-frame clones only, not all of them. Here the sample spans approximately 160,000 clones, about 88% being singletons. The V and J genes are TRBV6-1 and TRBJ1-2; 9 positions agree with TRBD1. Sequenced: peripheral blood. This sequence was found in an elderly woman with acute or convalescent COVID-19. CDR3: CASSELGQGDLYGYTF. CDR3 coding DNA: TGTGCCAGCAGTGAGCTGGGACAGGGCGATCTCTATGGCTACACCTTC.